These 23 T cell receptor beta chains share one sample of origin, sequenced in a study of glioma-infiltrating T cells after dendritic cell vaccination. The data were produced by immunoSEQ multiplex PCR, yet TCRdb's version contains in-frame clones alone and is incomplete. The repertoire holds 80,000 to 100,000 clones, around 80% seen once, with 5% to 7% in the top ten. Documented time point: after dendritic cell vaccination, including at tumor progression/relapse. The specimen was blood, collected after dendritic cell vaccination. The receptors were sampled from a human donor with glioblastoma.

This chain connects TRBV7-9 to TRBJ2-2, with D possibly matching TRBD2 (5 bases). Trimming took 6 bases from V and 2 from J, leaving 10 bases between them. The CDR3 is 14 amino acids. CDR1 and CDR2 (germline): SEHNR, FQNEAQ (reference sequence). This CDR3 reads CASRDWENTGELFF. DNA for the CDR3: TGTGCCAGCAGGGACTGGGAAAACACCGGGGAGCTGTTTTTT.

This clone was observed a few times. The gene calls are TRBV18 and TRBJ1-2, with D hard to call. There are 16 residues in the CDR3. CDR1 KGHSH and CDR2 LQKENI come from the germline V gene. V lost 0 bases and J 0 bases, leaving 11 bases between the germline ends. The CDR3 sequence: CASSPPNRGANYGYTF. The CDR3 nucleotides read TGTGCCAGCTCACCACCGAACCGGGGAGCTAACTATGGCTACACCTTC.

This clone has only a few counts. This rearrangement joins TRBV7-2 to TRBJ2-1; 8 bases map to TRBD2. Germline V gene data show CDR1 as SGHTA and CDR2 as FQGNSA. Unmatched junction bases numbered 10, after V lost 5 bases and J lost 7 bases. The CDR3 sequence is 15 residues long. CDR3 sequence reads: CASSQQGGGLNEQFF. CDR3 nucleotides: TGTGCCAGCAGCCAGCAGGGCGGGGGGTTGAATGAGCAGTTCTTC.

This clone was seen a few times. The rearrangement links TRBV5-4 to TRBJ2-1; 10 bases line up with TRBD1. Germline V lookup: CDR1 SGHNT, CDR2 YYREEE (reference sequence). Trimming at V came to 4 bases and at J to 4 bases, leaving 5 bases not matched to a gene. The CDR3 covers 15 residues. Here the CDR3 DNA reads TGTGCCAGCAGCGGACAGGGGGTCCTTTACAATGAGCAGTTCTTC. It codes for CASSGQGVLYNEQFF.

A single count supports this clone. The gene calls are TRBV5-4 and TRBJ2-7; D may be TRBD2 (5 bases). Trimming left V 2 bases short and J 5 bases short, with 14 bases between. The CDR3 spans 14 residues. CDR1 and CDR2 (germline): SGHNT, YYREEE (reference sequence). DNA of the CDR3: TGTGCCAGCAGCTTAGGTAACTTCGGGAACGAGCAGTACTTC. Translation gives CASSLGNFGNEQYF.

The V and J genes are TRBV5-1 and TRBJ2-1; 7 bases align to TRBD1. After removal of 4 bases from V and 3 bases from J, the junction contained 1 base not matched to a gene. The CDR3 is 13 residues long. The germline V gene encodes CDR1 SGHRS and CDR2 YFSETQ. In DNA form, the CDR3 reads TGCGCCAGCAGCCGGGACAGCTACAATGAGCAGTTCTTC. It encodes CASSRDSYNEQFF.

The chain carries TRBV7-6 and TRBJ1-5; 12 positions match TRBD1. V shed 3 bases and J 4 bases; nucleotides not matched to a gene: 4. CDR1 and CDR2 from the germline V gene are SGHVS and FNYEAQ. The CDR3 has 16 amino acids. As DNA, the CDR3 is TGTGCCAGCAGCTTGGGACAGGGGGCTGGGAATCAGCCCCAGCATTTT. Its protein is CASSLGQGAGNQPQHF.

This clone has only one observation. The genes are TRBV28 and TRBJ1-5; possible D gene TRBD1, 5 bases. The CDR3 spans 15 residues. The V gene lost 2 bases and the J gene lost 1 base, with 9 bases spanning the gap. Germline V CDR1 and CDR2: MDHEN, SYDVKM. The CDR3 loop is CASSLKTVSNQPQHF. CDR3 sequence (DNA): TGTGCCAGCAGTTTAAAGACAGTAAGCAATCAGCCCCAGCATTTT.

The chain joins TRBV7-9 to TRBJ1-1; D not resolved. Germline lookup yields CDR1 SEHNR and CDR2 FQNEAQ (reference sequence). This CDR3 spans 17 amino acids. The germline V and J ends were trimmed by 5 bases and 0 bases, with 19 bases remaining between them. The CDR3 DNA follows: TGTGCCAGCAGCCCCGGGAGGGCAGGAATTATGAACACTGAAGCTTTCTTT. Translation: CASSPGRAGIMNTEAFF.

For the CDR3, the DNA is TGTGCCAGCAGCGTAGGCGTCGGACTAATGAACACTGAAGCTTTCTTT. Translated: CASSVGVGLMNTEAFF. This chain joins TRBV9 and TRBJ1-1; D ambiguous. V was shortened by 0 bases and J by 0 bases, with 12 bases between the two germline ends. Per the germline V gene, CDR1 is SGDLS and CDR2 is YYNGEE. This CDR3 region has 16 residues.

The rearrangement joins TRBV9 to TRBJ2-1, with 9 positions matching TRBD2. The CDR3 contains 16 residues. Germline V CDR1 and CDR2: SGDLS, YYNGEE. J gave up 4 bases and V 0 bases, and 5 bases lay outside the gene matches. CDR3: CASSVGASGVYNEQFF. The CDR3 coding sequence is TGTGCCAGCAGCGTAGGAGCTAGCGGGGTGTACAATGAGCAGTTCTTC.

The V and J genes are TRBV6-5 and TRBJ2-7; D unclear. With 0 bases removed from V and 2 bases from J, the gap between germline ends came to 14 bases. Germline loops: CDR1 MNHEY, CDR2 SVGAGI. The CDR3 is made up of 16 amino acids. The CDR3 spells CASSYSNPQTTYEQYF. CDR3 bases: TGTGCCAGCAGTTACTCGAACCCACAGACCACCTACGAGCAGTACTTC.

Details on this clone: Compared with germline, one end of the junction differs, possibly owing to a read error. The genes are TRBV7-7 and TRBJ2-2, with TRBD1 matching 9 bases. The CDR3 runs to 14 residues. Germline V gene lookup returns CDR1 SSHAT and CDR2 FNYEAQ (reference sequence). The CDR3, as DNA: TGTGCTAGCAGCTGGGACAGGGTCACCGGGGAGCTGTTTTTT. Its protein product is CASSWDRVTGELFF.

This clone was counted a single time. The genes are TRBV6-1 and TRBJ1-2; D is unresolved. V lost 1 base, J lost 5 bases, and 8 bases lay in between. This CDR3 has 13 residues. Per the germline V gene, CDR1 is MNHNS and CDR2 is SASEGT. The CDR3: CASSEEREYGYTF. The CDR3, as DNA: TGTGCCAGCAGTGAAGAGCGGGAGTATGGCTACACCTTC.

The DNA of the CDR3 is TGCGCCAGCAGCTTATTTGCGGGGGAAGAGACCCAGTACTTC. It yields the protein CASSLFAGEETQYF. The chain joins TRBV5-1 to TRBJ2-5, with 7 bases lining up with TRBD2. Germline-derived CDR1 and CDR2 are SGHRS and YFSETQ. V lost 2 bases to trimming and J lost 3 bases; unmatched junction nucleotides: 4. CDR3 size: 14 residues.

The V call is TRBV2, the J call TRBJ1-5, with D perhaps TRBD1 (6 bases). The CDR3 is 15 residues long. Trimming took off 8 bases at V and 5 bases at J, with 19 bases between the two ends. The germline V gene encodes CDR1 SNHLY and CDR2 FYNNEI. CDR3 DNA sequence: TGTGCCAGCTCCCTGGGGGCAGGGAAACATCAGCCCCAGCATTTT. This translates into CASSLGAGKHQPQHF. Filled out from reference TRBV2 and TRBJ1-5, the complete variable domain reads EPEVTQTPSHQVTQMGQEVILRCVPISNHLYFYWYRQILGQKVEFLVSFYNNEISEKSEIFDDQFSVERPDGSNFTLKIRSTKLEDSAMYFCASSLGAGKHQPQHFGDGTRLSIL.

Only a few counts were recorded for this clone. V gene TRBV6-1 combines with J gene TRBJ2-7, with 9 positions matching TRBD1. V lost 5 bases, J lost 5 bases, and 10 bases stayed unmatched. Per germline, CDR1 MNHNS and CDR2 SASEGT. This CDR3 region has 15 residues. CDR3 sequence: CASSPTGGSGDEQYF. The CDR3 bases are TGTGCCAGCAGTCCTACAGGGGGCAGTGGGGACGAGCAGTACTTC.

The chain carries TRBV7-9 and TRBJ1-4; the D is unclear. Germline assignment: CDR1 SEHNR and CDR2 FQNEAQ (reference sequence). This CDR3 contains 11 residues. The V end was cut by 8 bases, the J end by 6 bases, with 7 bases between. The CDR3 sequence: CASQVDEKLFF. The CDR3 coding sequence is TGTGCCAGCCAGGTGGATGAAAAACTGTTTTTT. Looking up the rest from reference TRBV7-9 and TRBJ1-4 gives the full variable domain: DTGVSQNPRHKITKRGQNVTFRCDPISEHNRLYWYRQTLGQGPEFLTYFQNEAQLEKSRLLSDRFSAERPKGSFSTLEIQRTEQGDSAMYLCASQVDEKLFFGSGTQLSVL.

The rearrangement uses TRBV12-2 and TRBJ2-1; TRBD2, as called in the table, went unchecked against the DNA. TRBV12-2 is described as a pseudogene. The CDR3 extends over 22 amino acids. The DNA of the CDR3 is TGTGCAAGTCGCTTAGCCCGGGGCCGTATTAGCGGGGGCCAAAACTCCTACAATGAGCAGTTCTTC. It codes for CASRLARGRISGGQNSYNEQFF.

In its sample, this clone was seen once. The genes are TRBV19 and TRBJ2-1, with TRBD1 identical over 8 bases. J gave up 7 bases and V 3 bases, and 8 bases lay outside the gene matches. CDR1 and CDR2 (germline): LNHDA, SQIVND (reference sequence). This CDR3 has 15 amino acids. CDR3 nucleotide sequence: TGTGCCAGTAGTATCTATGGACAGGGTTTGAATGAGCAGTTCTTC. Translation gives CASSIYGQGLNEQFF.

CDR3 protein: CASRVLAIQETQYF. CDR3 sequence (DNA): TGTGCCAGCAGGGTACTAGCTATCCAAGAGACCCAGTACTTC. The chain couples TRBV2 to TRBJ2-5, with a possible D match to TRBD2 (6 bases). The CDR3 covers 14 residues. Per the germline V gene, CDR1 is SNHLY and CDR2 is FYNNEI. Trimming shortened V by 6 bases and J by 1 base, and 12 bases separated the two germline ends.

The V call is TRBV4-1, the J call TRBJ2-7; D is unclear. With 0 bases removed from V and 1 base from J, the gap between germline ends came to 10 bases. CDR3 size: 15 residues. Germline V lookup: CDR1 MGHRA, CDR2 YSYEKL. The CDR3 nucleotides read TGCGCCAGCAGCCAAGATCGTGCCAGATCCTACGAGCAGTACTTC. Its translation is CASSQDRARSYEQYF.

V usage is TRBV11-2 and J usage is TRBJ1-6; 9 bases are shared with TRBD1. J was trimmed by 7 bases and V by 0 bases; bases with no gene match: 1. This CDR3 is built from 15 residues. Germline V gene lookup returns CDR1 SGHAT and CDR2 FQNNGV. CDR3 sequence: CASSLEGTGNSPLHF. DNA of the CDR3: TGTGCCAGCAGCTTAGAGGGGACAGGGAATTCACCCCTCCACTTT. The full variable domain, with the rest looked up from reference TRBV11-2 and TRBJ1-6, is EAGVAQSPRYKIIEKRQSVAFWCNPISGHATLYWYQQILGQGPKLLIQFQNNGVVDDSQLPKDRFSAERLKGVDSTLKIQPAKLEDSAVYLCASSLEGTGNSPLHFGNGTRLTVT.